Listed below are T cell receptor beta chains from one sample, sequenced in a study of immune heterogeneity within non-small cell lung tumors. TCRdb independently ran MiXCR on the multiplex PCR reads; one entry per CDR3 protein. Of roughly 9,800 distinct CDR3 sequences detected, 31% appear once; the ten largest clones hold roughly 12%. The sequenced sample was lung tumor tissue. The receptors originated from a man in his fifties or sixties with non-small cell lung cancer. CDR3s leave out the opening cysteine and the closing phenylalanine or tryptophan. The D gene is left open where the match is weak. Only some rows state a clone size, as once, few, many or a class for expanded clones.

v_gene: TRBV7-3; abundance: many; d_gene: NA; CDR3aa: ASSLTAGSYGYT
v_gene: TRBV11-3; abundance: NA; d_gene: NA; CDR3aa: ASSFFQNEKLF
v_gene: TRBV6-2/TRBV6-3; abundance: many; d_gene: NA; CDR3aa: ASSYSQGNTEAF
v_gene: TRBV19; abundance: NA; d_gene: NA; CDR3aa: ASSTWDSDEQY
v_gene: TRBV2; abundance: NA; d_gene: NA; CDR3aa: ASSYSSALGELF
v_gene: TRBV28; abundance: medium-sized; d_gene: TRBD1; CDR3aa: ASVPTGAYEQY
v_gene: TRBV24-1; abundance: many; d_gene: NA; CDR3aa: ATSLRSTDTQY
v_gene: TRBV14; abundance: many; d_gene: NA; CDR3aa: ASSQFMSYEQF
v_gene: TRBV6-1; abundance: NA; d_gene: TRBD1; CDR3aa: ASREPGQGVRYEQY
v_gene: TRBV14; abundance: NA; d_gene: NA; CDR3aa: ASSQDRTVQRTQY
v_gene: TRBV20-1; abundance: NA; d_gene: TRBD2; CDR3aa: SARVISGGTDTQY
v_gene: TRBV2; abundance: NA; d_gene: NA; CDR3aa: ASSFEAGSFYNEQF
v_gene: TRBV7-2; abundance: NA; d_gene: TRBD2; CDR3aa: ASSRPGTTTYEQY
v_gene: TRBV6-1; abundance: NA; d_gene: NA; CDR3aa: ASARFGEGGGYT
v_gene: TRBV7-9; abundance: NA; d_gene: TRBD1; CDR3aa: ASSHRTGGAASGANVLT
v_gene: TRBV28; abundance: many; d_gene: TRBD2; CDR3aa: ASSFTSGSHNEQF
v_gene: TRBV20-1; abundance: many; d_gene: TRBD2; CDR3aa: SAGPPSTSGRAQGTGELF
v_gene: TRBV30; abundance: NA; d_gene: NA; CDR3aa: AWMGQT
v_gene: TRBV6-5; abundance: medium-sized; d_gene: NA; CDR3aa: ASSYHGGGYEQY
v_gene: TRBV18; abundance: many; d_gene: NA; CDR3aa: ASSPPSRSGNTIY
v_gene: TRBV10-3; abundance: many; d_gene: TRBD2; CDR3aa: AIRRSSGRADTQY
v_gene: TRBV6-1; abundance: medium-sized; d_gene: TRBD1; CDR3aa: ASSLWDSTYEQY
v_gene: TRBV6-1; abundance: NA; d_gene: NA; CDR3aa: ASRTDRIGNTIY
v_gene: TRBV20-1; abundance: many; d_gene: NA; CDR3aa: SATDGFNGELF
v_gene: TRBV7-8; abundance: medium-sized; d_gene: TRBD2; CDR3aa: ASSLGLARSYEQY
v_gene: TRBV6-5; abundance: many; d_gene: NA; CDR3aa: ASSYSELSRDLL
v_gene: TRBV4-3; abundance: few; d_gene: NA; CDR3aa: ASSQDIAAGNTDTQY
v_gene: TRBV11-3; abundance: NA; d_gene: TRBD2; CDR3aa: ASSVGLAGRNEQF
v_gene: TRBV6-1; abundance: many; d_gene: NA; CDR3aa: ASSPITALGTVGKLF
v_gene: TRBV6-2/TRBV6-3; abundance: NA; d_gene: NA; CDR3aa: ASSYSRIPQH
v_gene: TRBV5-5; abundance: NA; d_gene: NA; CDR3aa: ASSLAINQPQH